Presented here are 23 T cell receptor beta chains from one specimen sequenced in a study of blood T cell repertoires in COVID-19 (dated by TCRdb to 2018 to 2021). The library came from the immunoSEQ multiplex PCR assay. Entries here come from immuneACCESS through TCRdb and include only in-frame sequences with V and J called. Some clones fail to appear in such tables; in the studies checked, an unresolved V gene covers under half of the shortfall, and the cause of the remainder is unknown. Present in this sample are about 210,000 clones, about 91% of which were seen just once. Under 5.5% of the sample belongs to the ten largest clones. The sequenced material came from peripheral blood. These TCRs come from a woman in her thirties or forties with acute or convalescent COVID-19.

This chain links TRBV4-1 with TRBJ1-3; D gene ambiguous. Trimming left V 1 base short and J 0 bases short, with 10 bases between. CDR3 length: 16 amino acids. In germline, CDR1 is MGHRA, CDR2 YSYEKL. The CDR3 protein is CASSQGPRSSGNTIYF. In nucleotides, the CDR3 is TGCGCCAGCAGCCAAGGCCCACGTAGCTCTGGAAACACCATATATTTT.

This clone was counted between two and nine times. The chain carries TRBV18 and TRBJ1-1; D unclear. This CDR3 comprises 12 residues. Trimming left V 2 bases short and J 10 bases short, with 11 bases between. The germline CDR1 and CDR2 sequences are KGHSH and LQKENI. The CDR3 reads CASSPNAGRAFF. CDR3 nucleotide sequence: TGTGCCAGCTCACCAAACGCCGGGAGAGCTTTCTTT. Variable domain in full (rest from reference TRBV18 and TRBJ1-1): NAGVMQNPRHLVRRRGQEARLRCSPMKGHSHVYWYRQLPEEGLKFMVYLQKENIIDESGMPKERFSAEFPKEGPSILRIQQVVRGDSAAYFCASSPNAGRAFFGQGTRLTVV.

CDR3 region: CASSPPRRPSSHSPLHF. The CDR3 nucleotides are TGTGCCAGCAGCCCACCCCGGAGACCGTCGTCCCATTCACCCCTCCACTTT. The rearrangement links TRBV5-6 to TRBJ1-6; D gene uncertain. Germline CDR1 SGHDT, CDR2 YYEEEE. This CDR3 has 17 residues. V was shortened by 4 bases and J by 8 bases, with 22 bases between the two germline ends.

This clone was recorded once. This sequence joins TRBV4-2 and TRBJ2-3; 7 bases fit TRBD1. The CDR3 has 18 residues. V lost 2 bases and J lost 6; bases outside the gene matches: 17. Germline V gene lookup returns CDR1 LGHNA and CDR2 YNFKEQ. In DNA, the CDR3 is TGTGCCAGCAGCCAACCTCCCAAGGGACAGCTACCCGCGGATACGCAGTATTTT. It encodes CASSQPPKGQLPADTQYF.

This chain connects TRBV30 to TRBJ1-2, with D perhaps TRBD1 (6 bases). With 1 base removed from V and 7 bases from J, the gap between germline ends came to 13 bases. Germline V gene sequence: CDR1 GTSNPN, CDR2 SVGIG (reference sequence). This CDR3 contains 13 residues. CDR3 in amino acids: CAWSGAGAGGYTF. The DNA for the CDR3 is TGTGCCTGGAGTGGGGCAGGGGCGGGTGGCTACACCTTC.

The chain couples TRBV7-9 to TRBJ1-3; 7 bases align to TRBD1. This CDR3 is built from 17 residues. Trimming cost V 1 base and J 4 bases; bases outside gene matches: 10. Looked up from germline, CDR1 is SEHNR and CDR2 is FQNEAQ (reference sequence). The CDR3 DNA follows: TGTGCCAGCAGCTTAGGTTCCCTAAGACAGGGCGGAAACACCATATATTTT. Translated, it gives CASSLGSLRQGGNTIYF.

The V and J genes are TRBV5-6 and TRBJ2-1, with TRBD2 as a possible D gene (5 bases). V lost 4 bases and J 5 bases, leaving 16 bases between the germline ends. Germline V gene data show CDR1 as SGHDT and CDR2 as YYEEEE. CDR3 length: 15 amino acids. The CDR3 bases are TGTGCCAGCAGCAACGGGATTAAAAATCACAATGAGCAGTTCTTC. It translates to CASSNGIKNHNEQFF.

The CDR3 sequence is CASSTWGLAGSEQYV. In DNA form, the CDR3 reads TGTGCCAGCAGCACATGGGGGCTAGCGGGGAGCGAGCAGTACGTC. The V call is TRBV5-5, the J call TRBJ2-7; 9 bases fit TRBD2. CDR3 length equals 15 residues. V shed 4 bases, J shed 6 bases, and the junction held 11 bases outside the gene matches. Germline loops: CDR1 SGHKS, CDR2 YYEKEE (reference sequence).

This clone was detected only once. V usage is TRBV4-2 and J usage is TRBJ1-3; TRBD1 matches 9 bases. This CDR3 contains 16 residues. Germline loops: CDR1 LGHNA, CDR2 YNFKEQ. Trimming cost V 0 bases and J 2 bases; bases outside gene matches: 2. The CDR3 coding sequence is TGTGCCAGCAGCCAAGAAAGGACAGGGGCTGGAAACACCATATATTTT. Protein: CASSQERTGAGNTIYF.

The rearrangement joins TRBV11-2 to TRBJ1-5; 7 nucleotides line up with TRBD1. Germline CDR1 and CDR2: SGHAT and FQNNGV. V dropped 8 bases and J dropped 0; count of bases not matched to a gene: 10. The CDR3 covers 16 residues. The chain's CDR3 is CASGRTTGLSNQPQHF. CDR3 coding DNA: TGTGCCAGCGGACGTACGACAGGGCTTAGCAATCAGCCCCAGCATTTT.

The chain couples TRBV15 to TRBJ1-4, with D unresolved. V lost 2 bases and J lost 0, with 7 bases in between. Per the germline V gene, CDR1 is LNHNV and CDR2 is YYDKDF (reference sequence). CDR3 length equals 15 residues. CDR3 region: CATSRQDATNEKLFF. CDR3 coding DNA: TGTGCCACCAGCAGACAGGATGCAACTAATGAAAAACTGTTTTTT.

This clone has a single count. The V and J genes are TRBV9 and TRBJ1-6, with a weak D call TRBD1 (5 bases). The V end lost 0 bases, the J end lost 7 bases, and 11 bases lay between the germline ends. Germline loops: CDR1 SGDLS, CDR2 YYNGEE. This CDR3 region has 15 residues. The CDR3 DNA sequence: TGTGCCAGCAGCGTAGGTGGGGGGATGAATTCACCCCTCCACTTT. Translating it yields CASSVGGGMNSPLHF.

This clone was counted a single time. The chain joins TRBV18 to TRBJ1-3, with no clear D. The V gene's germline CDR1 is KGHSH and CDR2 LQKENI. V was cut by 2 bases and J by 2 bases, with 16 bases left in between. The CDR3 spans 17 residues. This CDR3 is CASSPNHPRGTGNTIYF. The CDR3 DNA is TGTGCCAGCTCACCAAACCACCCCCGGGGTACTGGAAACACCATATATTTT. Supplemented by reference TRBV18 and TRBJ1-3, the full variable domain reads NAGVMQNPRHLVRRRGQEARLRCSPMKGHSHVYWYRQLPEEGLKFMVYLQKENIIDESGMPKERFSAEFPKEGPSILRIQQVVRGDSAAYFCASSPNHPRGTGNTIYFGEGSWLTVV.

Here the CDR3 DNA reads TGTGCACATCGGGACAGCGGAGGCACCGGGGAGCTGTTTTTT. Its protein product is CAHRDSGGTGELFF. The chain joins TRBV6-5 to TRBJ2-2; 7 bases match TRBD1. This CDR3 contains 14 residues. Germline-derived CDR1 and CDR2 are MNHEY and SVGAGI.

CDR3 loop: CASNQQGKDGYTF. The CDR3 DNA reads TGTGCCAGCAACCAACAGGGGAAGGACGGCTACACCTTC. This sequence joins TRBV2 and TRBJ1-2, with TRBD1 matching over 7 bases. Per germline, CDR1 SNHLY and CDR2 FYNNEI. There are 13 residues in the CDR3. J gave up 8 bases and V 7 bases, and 10 bases lay outside the gene matches.

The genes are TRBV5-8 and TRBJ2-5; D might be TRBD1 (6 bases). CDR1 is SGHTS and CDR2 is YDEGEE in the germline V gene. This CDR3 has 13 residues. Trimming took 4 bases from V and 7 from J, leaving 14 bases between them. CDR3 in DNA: TGTGCCAGCAGCCCCGGACAGAGGGCGACCCAGTACTTC. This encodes CASSPGQRATQYF.

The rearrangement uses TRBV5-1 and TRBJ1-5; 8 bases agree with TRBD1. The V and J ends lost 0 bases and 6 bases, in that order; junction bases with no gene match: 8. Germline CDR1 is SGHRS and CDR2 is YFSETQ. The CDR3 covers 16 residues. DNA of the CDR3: TGCGCCAGCAGCTTGGGGGTCCAGGGGGCTGGTCAGCCCCAGCATTTT. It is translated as CASSLGVQGAGQPQHF.

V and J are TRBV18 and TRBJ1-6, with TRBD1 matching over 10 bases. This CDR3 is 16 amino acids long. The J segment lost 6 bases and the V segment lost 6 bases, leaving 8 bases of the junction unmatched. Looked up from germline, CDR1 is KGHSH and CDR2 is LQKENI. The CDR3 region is CASSPDRGQINSPLHF. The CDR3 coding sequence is TGTGCCAGCTCTCCTGACAGGGGGCAAATTAATTCACCCCTCCACTTT.

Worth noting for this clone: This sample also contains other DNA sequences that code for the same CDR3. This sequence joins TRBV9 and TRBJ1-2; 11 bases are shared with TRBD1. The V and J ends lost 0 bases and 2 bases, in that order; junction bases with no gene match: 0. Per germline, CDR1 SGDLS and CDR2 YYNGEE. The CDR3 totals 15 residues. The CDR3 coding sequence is TGTGCCAGCAGCGTAGGGGACAGGGGGAACTATGGCTACACCTTC. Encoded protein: CASSVGDRGNYGYTF.

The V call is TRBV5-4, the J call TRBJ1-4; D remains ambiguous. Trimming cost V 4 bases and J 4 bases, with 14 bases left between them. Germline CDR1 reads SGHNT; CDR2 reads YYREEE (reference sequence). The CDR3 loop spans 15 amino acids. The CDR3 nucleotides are TGTGCCAGCAGCCCCGGCGAGCGGGTTAATGAAAAACTGTTTTTT. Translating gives CASSPGERVNEKLFF.

The CDR3 nucleotides read TGCGCCAGCAGCTTTGGACAGGGCTATGAAAAACTGTTTTTT. It translates to CASSFGQGYEKLFF. The chain links TRBV5-1 to TRBJ1-4; 8 nucleotides line up with TRBD1. Germline-derived CDR1 and CDR2 are SGHRS and YFSETQ. V shed 2 bases and J 6 bases; nucleotides not matched to a gene: 3. The CDR3 length is 14 residues.

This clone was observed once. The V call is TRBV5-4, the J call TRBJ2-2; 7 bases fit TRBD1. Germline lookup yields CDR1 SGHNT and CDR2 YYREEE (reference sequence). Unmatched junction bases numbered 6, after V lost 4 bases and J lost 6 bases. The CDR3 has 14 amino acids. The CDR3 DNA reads TGTGCCAGCAGCCCCCACAGGGGAGCCGGGGAGCTGTTTTTT. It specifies CASSPHRGAGELFF.

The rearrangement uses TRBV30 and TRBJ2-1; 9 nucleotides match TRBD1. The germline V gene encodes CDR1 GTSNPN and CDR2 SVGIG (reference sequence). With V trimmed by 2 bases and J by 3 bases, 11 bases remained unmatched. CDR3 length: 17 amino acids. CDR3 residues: CAWSPEIGTGLYNEQFF. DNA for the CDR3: TGTGCCTGGAGTCCGGAGATTGGGACAGGGCTCTACAATGAGCAGTTCTTC.